Following are 25 T cell receptor beta chains from one sample sequenced in a study of vaccination and CD4 T cells after COVID-19 (dated by TCRdb to 2022 to 2024). The receptor library was made with PCR. Sequencing was performed on an Illumina iSeq 100. At the Johns Hopkins FTIC core, DNA from the cultured CD4+ T cells underwent TCR sequencing with the Oncomine TCR Beta short-read assay. TCRdb handled the public reads itself, with Q25 trimming in fastp and clone calling in MiXCR, and kept productive beta chains. Identical CDR3 proteins give one entry, which carries the most common genes and DNA. Within this sample are approximately 12,000 distinct CDR3 sequences, with roughly three fifths of them counted one time only. The ten largest clonotypes hold 10% to 15% of the sample. Explained via the paper, the treatment or condition label denotes: roughly 10-day PBMC culture with coronavirus spike peptide pools or control peptides (ViraFEST assay).

These receptors' antigens are unknown. Specimen: CD4+ T cells from blood, cultured in vitro. Every receptor here comes from a human donor who had recovered from COVID-19.

The V call is TRBV10-3, the J call TRBJ2-7; D is unresolved. CDR3 length: 11 residues. Trimming removed 10 bases from V and 4 bases from J, with 11 bases in between. Germline lookup yields CDR1 ENHRY and CDR2 SYGVKD. CDR3 loop: CATRVAYEQYF. The DNA of the CDR3 is TGTGCCACCCGGGTTGCTTACGAGCAGTACTTC.

In its sample, this clonotype was seen once. The chain joins TRBV6-9 to TRBJ2-7, with TRBD1 matching 7 bases. Looked up from germline, CDR1 is MNHGY and CDR2 is SVAAGI. This CDR3 has 13 amino acids. With V trimmed by 9 bases and J by 4 bases, 9 bases remained unmatched. CDR3 protein: CARGRDSGYEQYF. The CDR3 nucleotides read TGTGCCAGAGGTCGGGACAGTGGGTACGAGCAGTACTTC.

This chain uses TRBV28 with TRBJ2-1, with a possible D match to TRBD2 (5 bases). The CDR3 loop spans 15 amino acids. CDR1 and CDR2 from the germline V gene are MDHEN and SYDVKM. V was shortened by 5 bases and J by 5 bases, with 16 bases between the two germline ends. Written as DNA, the CDR3 is TGTGCCAGCAGTCCCCTCATAGAGGGCAACAATGAGCAGTTCTTC. Translating it yields CASSPLIEGNNEQFF. The full variable domain, with the rest looked up from reference TRBV28 and TRBJ2-1, is DVKVTQSSRYLVKRTGEKVFLECVQDMDHENMFWYRQDPGLGLRLIYFSYDVKMKEKGDIPEGYSVSREKKERFSLILESASTNQTSMYLCASSPLIEGNNEQFFGPGTRLTVL.

This sequence joins TRBV25-1 and TRBJ2-7; 12 bases align to TRBD1. Germline V gene data show CDR1 as MGHDK and CDR2 as SYGVNS. This CDR3 region has 15 residues. V lost 2 bases and J lost 7; bases outside the gene matches: 6. The DNA for the CDR3 is TGTGCCAGCAGTGAACCGGGACAGGGGGCAAGGGAGCAGTACTTC. Translated: CASSEPGQGAREQYF.

The chain is built from TRBV20-1 and TRBJ1-6; D not resolved. V was clipped by 6 bases and J by 3 bases, with 15 bases between them. The CDR3 covers 15 residues. The germline CDR1 and CDR2 sequences are DFQATT and SNEGSKA (reference sequence). The CDR3 protein is CSAPGGRYYNSPLHF. The CDR3 coding sequence is TGCAGTGCCCCCGGCGGGCGATACTATAATTCACCCCTCCACTTT.

The chain couples TRBV24-1 to TRBJ2-4; tentative D call: TRBD1 (6 bases). The CDR3 sequence is 15 residues long. The germline CDR1 and CDR2 sequences are KGHDR and SFDVKD. Between the trimmed V and J ends, which lost 0 bases and 5 bases, there was a span of 10 bases. This CDR3 is CATSDLSSGENIQYF. In DNA, the CDR3 is TGTGCCACCAGTGATTTGTCTTCAGGGGAAAACATTCAGTACTTC.

This clonotype was seen a handful of times. This rearrangement joins TRBV20-1 to TRBJ2-7; 11 bases are a match to TRBD2. The CDR3 has 15 residues. The germline V gene encodes CDR1 DFQATT and CDR2 SNEGSKA (reference sequence). The V segment lost 1 base and the J segment 3 bases; nucleotides outside the gene matches: 5. The CDR3 is CSARATSGSSYEQYF. CDR3 bases: TGCAGTGCTAGAGCAACTAGCGGGAGCAGCTACGAGCAGTACTTC.

This clonotype has only a few counts. The chain has TRBV20-1 and TRBJ1-5; 11 nucleotides line up with TRBD1. CDR1 is DFQATT, CDR2 SNEGSKA, per germline (reference sequence). V shed 6 bases and J 4 bases; nucleotides not matched to a gene: 5. This CDR3 contains 14 residues. The CDR3 loop reads CSAGDRGDNQPQHF. CDR3 nucleotide sequence: TGCAGTGCGGGGGACAGGGGGGATAATCAGCCCCAGCATTTT.

The chain has TRBV10-3 and TRBJ2-5, with 10 bases identical to TRBD2. CDR3 length equals 15 residues. The V gene end was trimmed by 4 bases and the J gene end by 0 bases; junction bases not matched to a gene: 2. CDR1 and CDR2 (germline): ENHRY, SYGVKD. CDR3 loop: CAISGTSGDQETQYF. The CDR3 coding sequence is TGTGCCATCAGTGGCACTAGCGGGGACCAAGAGACCCAGTACTTC.

V usage is TRBV20-1 and J usage is TRBJ2-1; D gene unclear. V shed 3 bases and J shed 0 bases, with 21 bases lying between them. CDR1 DFQATT and CDR2 SNEGSKA come from the germline V gene (reference sequence). This CDR3 comprises 18 residues. CDR3 in amino acids: CSARNRLAVTSSYNEQFF. For the CDR3, the DNA is TGCAGTGCTAGGAATCGACTTGCAGTGACCAGCTCCTACAATGAGCAGTTCTTC.

The CDR3 loop is CASSMDLSTGELFF. The CDR3 DNA follows: TGTGCCAGTAGTATGGACCTATCCACCGGGGAGCTGTTTTTT. The V call is TRBV19, the J call TRBJ2-2; no reliable D call. The V gene's germline CDR1 is LNHDA and CDR2 SQIVND (reference sequence). The V end was cut by 3 bases, the J end by 4 bases, with 9 bases between. The CDR3 length is 14 residues.

The gene calls are TRBV6-1 and TRBJ1-5; no clear D. The germline V gene has CDR1 MNHNS and CDR2 SASEGT. Trimming cost V 9 bases and J 3 bases, with 15 bases left between them. The CDR3 covers 14 residues. CDR3 protein: CASTSSGNNQPQHF. DNA for the CDR3: TGTGCCAGTACTTCATCGGGGAACAATCAGCCCCAGCATTTT.

There are a few counts of this clonotype. The chain links TRBV6-1 to TRBJ1-5, with no clear D. CDR1 MNHNS and CDR2 SASEGT come from the germline V gene. The V end was cut by 5 bases, the J end by 3 bases, with 8 bases between. CDR3 size: 13 residues. The CDR3 DNA reads TGTGCCAGCAGTACGGGGAACAATCAGCCCCAGCATTTT. Translated, it gives CASSTGNNQPQHF.

V gene TRBV15 combines with J gene TRBJ2-3, with 12 positions matching TRBD2. The CDR3 loop spans 16 amino acids. Trimming at V came to 5 bases and at J to 4 bases, leaving 7 bases not matched to a gene. The germline gives CDR1 LNHNV, CDR2 YYDKDF (reference sequence). The CDR3 DNA sequence: TGTGCCACCAGCCCCTGGCTAGCGGGAGGGCCAGATACGCAGTATTTT. Its protein product is CATSPWLAGGPDTQYF.

This rearrangement joins TRBV7-9 to TRBJ2-1; 8 bases line up with TRBD1. J lost 7 bases, V lost 9 bases, and 8 bases had no gene match. The germline gives CDR1 SEHNR, CDR2 FQNEAQ (reference sequence). The CDR3 is made up of 13 amino acids. CDR3 bases: TGTGCCAGTCGAGACAGGGGCCGGAATGAGCAGTTCTTC. Translated: CASRDRGRNEQFF.

The rearrangement uses TRBV6-1 and TRBJ2-5; unclear D gene. Per germline, CDR1 MNHNS and CDR2 SASEGT. CDR3 length: 11 residues. Trimming cost V 6 bases and J 7 bases, with 9 bases left between them. The CDR3 spells CASSHAGTQYF. The DNA of the CDR3 is TGTGCCAGCAGCCACGCCGGGACCCAGTACTTC.

The CDR3 is CAITSQGRNTEAFF. In nucleotides, the CDR3 is TGTGCCATCACCTCTCAGGGGAGAAACACTGAAGCTTTCTTT. This chain connects TRBV10-3 to TRBJ1-1, with D perhaps matching TRBD1 (6 bases). Germline V gene sequence: CDR1 ENHRY, CDR2 SYGVKD. Trimming took off 7 bases at V and 2 bases at J, with 14 bases between the two ends. The CDR3 is 14 amino acids.

The chain couples TRBV4-2 to TRBJ1-6, with TRBD1 matching over 10 bases. The trim removed 0 bases at V and 5 bases at J, leaving 7 bases unmatched. From germline, CDR1 is LGHNA and CDR2 YNFKEQ. The CDR3 length is 18 residues. In DNA form, the CDR3 reads TGTGCCAGCAGCCAAGATCGGGACAGGGGTGAAAATAATTCACCCCTCCACTTT. It translates to CASSQDRDRGENNSPLHF.

This clonotype came up a few times. The CDR3 reads CAISDQLNQPQHF. The CDR3 bases are TGTGCCATCAGTGACCAGCTAAATCAGCCCCAGCATTTT. This chain joins TRBV10-3 and TRBJ1-5; D remains ambiguous. The V and J ends lost 3 bases and 4 bases respectively, with 7 bases between them. The CDR3 is made up of 13 amino acids. Germline-derived CDR1 and CDR2 are ENHRY and SYGVKD.

V and J are TRBV20-1 and TRBJ2-7; 11 positions agree with TRBD1. From germline, CDR1 is DFQATT and CDR2 SNEGSKA (reference sequence). The V segment lost 3 bases and the J segment 0 bases; nucleotides outside the gene matches: 19. The CDR3 is 20 amino acids. CDR3 coding DNA: TGCAGTGCTAGGGGATCCCCGGGACAGGGGGTTTCCTATAGCTCCTACGAGCAGTACTTC. Its translation is CSARGSPGQGVSYSSYEQYF.

Only a few counts were recorded for this clonotype. V and J are TRBV10-3 and TRBJ2-2; no clear D gene. Looked up from germline, CDR1 is ENHRY and CDR2 is SYGVKD. The V and J ends lost 6 bases and 6 bases respectively, with 11 bases between them. The CDR3 totals 13 residues. CDR3 protein: CAIRRISPGELFF. The DNA for the CDR3 is TGTGCCATCAGGCGGATTAGCCCCGGGGAGCTGTTTTTT.

The rearrangement joins TRBV11-3 to TRBJ2-1, with 10 bases lining up with TRBD2. CDR3 length: 16 residues. V was pared by 4 bases and J by 9 bases, with 12 bases of the junction left unmatched. Germline loops: CDR1 SGHNT, CDR2 YENEEA. The CDR3 sequence is CASSSIDVAGGREQFF. CDR3 coding DNA: TGTGCCAGCAGCTCGATCGATGTAGCGGGAGGACGTGAGCAGTTCTTC.

This clonotype was observed a handful of times. The V call is TRBV9, the J call TRBJ2-7, with 8 bases identical to TRBD1. Unmatched junction bases numbered 9, after V lost 3 bases and J lost 4 bases. This CDR3 region has 15 residues. The germline gives CDR1 SGDLS, CDR2 YYNGEE. CDR3 loop: CASSARPQGAYEQYF. The CDR3 DNA sequence: TGTGCCAGCAGCGCCCGACCCCAGGGGGCTTACGAGCAGTACTTC.

By proportion, this clonotype is medium-sized. The chain employs TRBV20-1 and TRBJ1-1; D is uncertain. Trimming shortened V by 5 bases and J by 1 base, and 14 bases separated the two germline ends. The germline V gene has CDR1 DFQATT and CDR2 SNEGSKA (reference sequence). This CDR3 has 14 residues. The CDR3 here is CSAFDKTANTEAFF. CDR3 sequence (DNA): TGCAGTGCTTTTGACAAAACGGCGAACACTGAAGCTTTCTTT.

This chain links TRBV20-1 with TRBJ2-7; TRBD1 agrees at 9 bases. There are 13 residues in the CDR3. V shed 6 bases, J shed 5 bases, and the junction held 8 bases outside the gene matches. Germline V gene lookup returns CDR1 DFQATT and CDR2 SNEGSKA (reference sequence). The CDR3 DNA reads as TGCAGTGCCTGGGACAGGGTAACCAACGAGCAGTACTTC. This encodes CSAWDRVTNEQYF.